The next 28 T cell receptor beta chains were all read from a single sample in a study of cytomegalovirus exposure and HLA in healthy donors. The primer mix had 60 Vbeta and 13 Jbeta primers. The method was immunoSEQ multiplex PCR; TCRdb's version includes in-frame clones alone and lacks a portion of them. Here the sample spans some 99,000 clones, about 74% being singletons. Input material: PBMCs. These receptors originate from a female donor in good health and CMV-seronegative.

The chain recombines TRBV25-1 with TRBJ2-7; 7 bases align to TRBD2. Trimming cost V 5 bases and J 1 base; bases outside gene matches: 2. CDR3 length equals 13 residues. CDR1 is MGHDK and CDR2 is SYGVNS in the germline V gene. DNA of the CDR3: TGTGCCAGCAGTTGGGGGGGTTCCTACGAGCAGTACTTC. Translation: CASSWGGSYEQYF.

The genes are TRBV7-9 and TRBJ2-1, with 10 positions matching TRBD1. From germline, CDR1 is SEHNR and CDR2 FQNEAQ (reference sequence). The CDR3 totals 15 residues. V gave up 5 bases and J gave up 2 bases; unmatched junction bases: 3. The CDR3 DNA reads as TGTGCCAGCAGCCCGGGACAGGGGCCCTACAATGAGCAGTTCTTC. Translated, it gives CASSPGQGPYNEQFF.

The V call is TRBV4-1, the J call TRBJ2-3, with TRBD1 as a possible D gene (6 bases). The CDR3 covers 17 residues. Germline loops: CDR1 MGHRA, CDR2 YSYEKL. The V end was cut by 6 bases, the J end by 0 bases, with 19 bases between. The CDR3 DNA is TGCGCCAGCAGTCTCTCTAAGCAGGGGTATAGCACAGATACGCAGTATTTT. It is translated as CASSLSKQGYSTDTQYF.

DNA for the CDR3: TGTGCCAGCAGCTTAGTATATGGGACAATAGGCACCGGGGAGCTGTTTTTT. It encodes CASSLVYGTIGTGELFF. The V gene is TRBV11-2, the J gene TRBJ2-2, with a weak D call TRBD1 (6 bases). Deletions cut 1 base from V and 4 bases from J, with 16 bases between. Germline CDR1 SGHAT, CDR2 FQNNGV. CDR3 length equals 17 residues.

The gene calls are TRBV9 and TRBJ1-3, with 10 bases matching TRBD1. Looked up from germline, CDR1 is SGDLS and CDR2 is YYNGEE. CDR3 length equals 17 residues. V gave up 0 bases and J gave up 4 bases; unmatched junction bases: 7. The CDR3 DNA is TGTGCCAGCAGCGTAGGGGACAGGGGCACTTTGGGAAACACCATATATTTT. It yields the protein CASSVGDRGTLGNTIYF.

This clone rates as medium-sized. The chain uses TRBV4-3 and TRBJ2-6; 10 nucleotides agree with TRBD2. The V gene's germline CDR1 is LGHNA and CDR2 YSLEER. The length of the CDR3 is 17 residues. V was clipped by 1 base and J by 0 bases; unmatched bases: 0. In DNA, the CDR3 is TGCGCCAGCAGCCAAGGGACTAGCGGCTCTGGGGCCAACGTCCTGACTTTC. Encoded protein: CASSQGTSGSGANVLTF.

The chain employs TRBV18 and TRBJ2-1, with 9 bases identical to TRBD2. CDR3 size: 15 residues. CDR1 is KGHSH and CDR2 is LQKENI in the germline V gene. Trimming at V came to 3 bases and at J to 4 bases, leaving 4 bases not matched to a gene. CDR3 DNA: TGTGCCAGCTCACCGTCTAGCGGGATTTACAATGAGCAGTTCTTC. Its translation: CASSPSSGIYNEQFF. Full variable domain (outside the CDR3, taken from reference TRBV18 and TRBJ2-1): NAGVMQNPRHLVRRRGQEARLRCSPMKGHSHVYWYRQLPEEGLKFMVYLQKENIIDESGMPKERFSAEFPKEGPSILRIQQVVRGDSAAYFCASSPSSGIYNEQFFGPGTRLTVL.

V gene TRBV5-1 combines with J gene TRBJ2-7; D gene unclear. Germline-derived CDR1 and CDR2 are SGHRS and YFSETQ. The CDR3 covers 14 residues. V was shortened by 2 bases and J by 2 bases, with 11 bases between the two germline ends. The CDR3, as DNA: TGCGCCAGCAGCTTAGCACAGACCACCTACGAGCAGTACTTC. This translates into CASSLAQTTYEQYF.

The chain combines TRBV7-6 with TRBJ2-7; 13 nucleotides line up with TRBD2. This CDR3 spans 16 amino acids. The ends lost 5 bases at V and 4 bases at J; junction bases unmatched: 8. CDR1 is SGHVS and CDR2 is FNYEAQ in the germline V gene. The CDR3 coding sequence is TGTGCCAGCAGCCCCGGACTAGCGGGGGCGACGTACGAGCAGTACTTC. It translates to CASSPGLAGATYEQYF.

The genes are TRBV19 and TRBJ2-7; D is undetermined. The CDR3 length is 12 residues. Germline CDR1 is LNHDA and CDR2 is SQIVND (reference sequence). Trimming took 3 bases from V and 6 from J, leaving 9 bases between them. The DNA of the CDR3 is TGTGCCAGTAGTATCCGTCCCTCCGAGCAGTACTTC. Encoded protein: CASSIRPSEQYF.

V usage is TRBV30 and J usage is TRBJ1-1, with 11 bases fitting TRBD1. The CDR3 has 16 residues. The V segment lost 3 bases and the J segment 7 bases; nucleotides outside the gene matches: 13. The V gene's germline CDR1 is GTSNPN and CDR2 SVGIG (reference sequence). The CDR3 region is CAWSGGLGTGGLEAFF. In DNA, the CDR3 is TGTGCCTGGAGCGGTGGATTGGGGACAGGGGGACTTGAAGCTTTCTTT.

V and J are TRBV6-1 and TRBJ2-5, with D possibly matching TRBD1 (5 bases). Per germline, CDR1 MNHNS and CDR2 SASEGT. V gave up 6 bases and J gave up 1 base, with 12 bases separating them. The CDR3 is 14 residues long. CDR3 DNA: TGTGCCAGCAGGGCAGGGCCGCGCCAAGAGACCCAGTACTTC. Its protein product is CASRAGPRQETQYF.

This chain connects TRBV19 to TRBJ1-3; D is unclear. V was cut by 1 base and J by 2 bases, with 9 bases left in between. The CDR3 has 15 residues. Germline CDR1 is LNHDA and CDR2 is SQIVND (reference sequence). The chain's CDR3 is CASSIGPAAGNTIYF. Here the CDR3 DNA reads TGTGCCAGTAGTATAGGGCCGGCGGCTGGAAACACCATATATTTT.

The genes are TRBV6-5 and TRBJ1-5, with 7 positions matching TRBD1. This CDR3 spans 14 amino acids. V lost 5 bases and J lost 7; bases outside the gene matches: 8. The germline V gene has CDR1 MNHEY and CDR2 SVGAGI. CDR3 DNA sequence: TGTGCCAGCAGTCGACAGGGAACCAGGCAGCCCCAGCATTTT. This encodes CASSRQGTRQPQHF.

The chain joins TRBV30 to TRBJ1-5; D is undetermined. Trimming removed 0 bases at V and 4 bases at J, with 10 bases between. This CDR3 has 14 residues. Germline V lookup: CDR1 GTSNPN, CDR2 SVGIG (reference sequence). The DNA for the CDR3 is TGTGCCTGGAGTGTACTTGAGGAAAATCAGCCCCAGCATTTT. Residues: CAWSVLEENQPQHF.

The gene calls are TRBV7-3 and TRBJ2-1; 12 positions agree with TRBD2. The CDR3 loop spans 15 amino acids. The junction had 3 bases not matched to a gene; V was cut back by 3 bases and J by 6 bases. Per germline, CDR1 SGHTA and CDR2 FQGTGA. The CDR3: CASSFRLAGANEQFF. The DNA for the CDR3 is TGTGCCAGCAGCTTTAGACTAGCGGGGGCCAATGAGCAGTTCTTC.

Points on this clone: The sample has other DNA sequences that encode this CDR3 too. In nucleotides, the CDR3 is TGTGCCAGCACCCACGGGCAGGGTGTATCCTACGAGCAGTACTTC. It specifies CASTHGQGVSYEQYF. The chain has TRBV7-9 and TRBJ2-7, with D possibly TRBD1 on 5 matching bases. The CDR3 consists of 15 residues. V was pared by 7 bases and J by 1 base, with 17 bases between. The germline CDR1 and CDR2 sequences are SEHNR and FQNEAQ (reference sequence).

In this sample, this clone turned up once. The CDR3 DNA reads as TGTGCCATCAGTGAAGGGAGGGAGTATAGCGAGCAGTACTTC. Translated: CAISEGREYSEQYF. This chain joins TRBV10-3 and TRBJ2-7; TRBD2 matches 7 bases. Germline V gene sequence: CDR1 ENHRY, CDR2 SYGVKD. The trim removed 3 bases at V and 6 bases at J, leaving 8 bases unmatched. CDR3 length: 14 amino acids.

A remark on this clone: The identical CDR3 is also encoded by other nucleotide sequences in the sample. CDR3: CASSRAGLAGGTGELFF. CDR3 in DNA: TGTGCCAGCAGCCGAGCGGGACTAGCGGGAGGAACCGGGGAGCTGTTTTTT. This chain connects TRBV5-6 to TRBJ2-2; TRBD2 agrees at 15 bases. V was pared by 4 bases and J by 5 bases, with 6 bases of the junction left unmatched. CDR3 length equals 17 residues. Germline V lookup: CDR1 SGHDT, CDR2 YYEEEE.

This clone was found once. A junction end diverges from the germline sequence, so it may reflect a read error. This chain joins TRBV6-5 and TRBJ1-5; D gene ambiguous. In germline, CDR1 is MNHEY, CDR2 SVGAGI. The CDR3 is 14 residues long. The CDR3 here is CAISREGRIQPQHF. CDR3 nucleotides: TGTGCCATCAGTCGAGAAGGGAGGATTCAGCCCCAGCATTTT.

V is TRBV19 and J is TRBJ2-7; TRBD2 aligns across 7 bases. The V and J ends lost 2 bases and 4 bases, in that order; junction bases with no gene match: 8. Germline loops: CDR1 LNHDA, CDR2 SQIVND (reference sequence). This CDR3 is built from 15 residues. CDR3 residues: CASSIYVAGEYEQYF. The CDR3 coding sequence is TGTGCCAGTAGTATATACGTCGCGGGAGAATACGAGCAGTACTTC. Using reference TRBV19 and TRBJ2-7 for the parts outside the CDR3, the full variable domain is DGGITQSPKYLFRKEGQNVTLSCEQNLNHDAMYWYRQDPGQGLRLIYYSQIVNDFQKGDIAEGYSVSREKKESFPLTVTSAQKNPTAFYLCASSIYVAGEYEQYFGPGTRLTVT.

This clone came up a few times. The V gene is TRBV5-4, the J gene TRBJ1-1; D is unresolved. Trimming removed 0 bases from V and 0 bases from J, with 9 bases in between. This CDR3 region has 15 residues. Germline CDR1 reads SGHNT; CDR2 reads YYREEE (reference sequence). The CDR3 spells CASSLEYRLNTEAFF. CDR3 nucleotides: TGTGCCAGCAGCTTGGAGTATAGATTGAACACTGAAGCTTTCTTT. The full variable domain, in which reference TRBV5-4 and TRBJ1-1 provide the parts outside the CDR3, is ETGVTQSPTHLIKTRGQQVTLRCSSQSGHNTVSWYQQALGQGPQFIFQYYREEENGRGNFPPRFSGLQFPNYSSELNVNALELDDSALYLCASSLEYRLNTEAFFGQGTRLTVV.

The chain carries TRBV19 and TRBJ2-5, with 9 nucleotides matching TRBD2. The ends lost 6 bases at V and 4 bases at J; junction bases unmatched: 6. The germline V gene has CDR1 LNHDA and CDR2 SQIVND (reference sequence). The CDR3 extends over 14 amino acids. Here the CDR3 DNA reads TGTGCCAGTAGGGTCCGACTAGCGGCAGAGACCCAGTACTTC. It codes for CASRVRLAAETQYF. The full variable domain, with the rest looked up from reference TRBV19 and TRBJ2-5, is DGGITQSPKYLFRKEGQNVTLSCEQNLNHDAMYWYRQDPGQGLRLIYYSQIVNDFQKGDIAEGYSVSREKKESFPLTVTSAQKNPTAFYLCASRVRLAAETQYFGPGTRLLVL.

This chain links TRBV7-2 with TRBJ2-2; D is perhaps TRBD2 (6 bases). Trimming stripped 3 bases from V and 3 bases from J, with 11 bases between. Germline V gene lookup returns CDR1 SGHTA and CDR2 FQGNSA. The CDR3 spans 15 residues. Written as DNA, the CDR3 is TGTGCCAGCAGCTTGCTTAGCGGCTACACCGGGGAGCTGTTTTTT. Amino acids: CASSLLSGYTGELFF.

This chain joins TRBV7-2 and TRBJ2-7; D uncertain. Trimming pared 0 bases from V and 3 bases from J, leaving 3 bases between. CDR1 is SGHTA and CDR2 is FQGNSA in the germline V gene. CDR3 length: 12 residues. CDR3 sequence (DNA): TGTGCCAGCAGCTTAGCTTACTACGAGCAGTACTTC. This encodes CASSLAYYEQYF.

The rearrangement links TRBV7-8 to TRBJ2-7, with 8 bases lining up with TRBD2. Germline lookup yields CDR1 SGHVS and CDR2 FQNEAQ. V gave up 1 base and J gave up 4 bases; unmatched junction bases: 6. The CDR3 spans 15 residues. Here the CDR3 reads CASSLDLTSGYEQYF. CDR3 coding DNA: TGTGCCAGCAGCTTAGACCTCACTAGCGGTTACGAGCAGTACTTC.

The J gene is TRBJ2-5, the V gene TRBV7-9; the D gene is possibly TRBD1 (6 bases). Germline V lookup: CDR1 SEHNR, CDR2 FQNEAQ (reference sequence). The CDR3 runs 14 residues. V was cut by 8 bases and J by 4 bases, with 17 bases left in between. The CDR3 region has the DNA TGTGCCAGCCAAAGGACAGTCCAATCAGAGACCCAGTACTTC. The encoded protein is CASQRTVQSETQYF.

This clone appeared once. CDR3 amino acids: CASSGDRAGTQYF. In DNA, the CDR3 is TGTGCCAGCAGCGGGGACAGGGCGGGGACCCAGTACTTC. V gene TRBV7-3 combines with J gene TRBJ2-5, with 9 bases lining up with TRBD1. Germline V gene sequence: CDR1 SGHTA, CDR2 FQGTGA. The CDR3 covers 13 residues. V dropped 5 bases and J dropped 7; count of bases not matched to a gene: 5.